The entry below gives a single TCR beta chain sequence along with its context. As yet, its antigen is unknown. PCR used 60 Vbeta primers and 13 Jbeta primers. Assay: immunoSEQ multiplex PCR; the TCRdb copy retains only in-frame clones and omits some. Among approximately 120,000 clones, about 81% were seen once, and the ten largest hold around 1%. This entry belongs to a study of cytomegalovirus exposure and HLA in healthy donors. Overall study findings and caveats: Rare sequences made up most TCRs, while some public TCRs were found in many donors.

Sequencing was carried out using PBMCs. This TCR was sampled from a woman in her 30s in good health and CMV-seronegative.

CDR3 protein: CASSSGLAEGYEQYF. The CDR3 DNA follows: TGTGCCAGCAGCTCCGGACTAGCGGAAGGCTACGAGCAGTACTTC. This chain joins TRBV7-6 and TRBJ2-7; 10 bases agree with TRBD2. V dropped 4 bases and J dropped 3; count of bases not matched to a gene: 6. Germline CDR1 is SGHVS and CDR2 is FNYEAQ. The length of the CDR3 is 15 residues.